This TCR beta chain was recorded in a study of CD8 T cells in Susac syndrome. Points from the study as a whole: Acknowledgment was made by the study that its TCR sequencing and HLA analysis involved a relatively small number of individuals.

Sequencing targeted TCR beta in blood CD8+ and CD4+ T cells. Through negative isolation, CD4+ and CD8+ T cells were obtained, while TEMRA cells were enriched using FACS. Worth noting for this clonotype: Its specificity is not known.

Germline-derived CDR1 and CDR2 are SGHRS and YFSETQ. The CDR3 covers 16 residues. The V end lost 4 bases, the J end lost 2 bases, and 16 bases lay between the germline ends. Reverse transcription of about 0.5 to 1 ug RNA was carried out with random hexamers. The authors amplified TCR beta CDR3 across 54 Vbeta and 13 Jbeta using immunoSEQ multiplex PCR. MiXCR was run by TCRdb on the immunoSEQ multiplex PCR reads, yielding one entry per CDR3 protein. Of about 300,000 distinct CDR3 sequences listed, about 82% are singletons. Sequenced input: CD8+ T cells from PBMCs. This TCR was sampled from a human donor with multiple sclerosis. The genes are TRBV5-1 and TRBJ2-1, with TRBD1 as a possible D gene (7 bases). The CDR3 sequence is CASSEGGGGTYNEQFF. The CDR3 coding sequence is TGCGCCAGCAGCGAGGGAGGAGGGGGCACCTACAATGAGCAGTTCTTC.